This TCR beta chain was recovered during a study of blood T cell repertoires in COVID-19. Whole-study context: Acute and convalescent COVID-19 samples came from the United States, Italy and Spain.

The germline CDR1 and CDR2 sequences are SEHNR and FQNEAQ (reference sequence). CDR3 length: 14 residues. V was clipped by 7 bases and J by 5 bases; unmatched bases: 7. The data were produced by immunoSEQ multiplex PCR, yet TCRdb's version contains in-frame clones alone and is incomplete. Of some 180,000 clones in the sample, more than 65% were seen once. The chain links TRBV7-9 to TRBJ1-1; 10 bases align to TRBD1. Sequencing input: peripheral blood. This receptor was taken from a man between 70 and 80 years old with active or convalescent COVID-19. Here the CDR3 reads CASNRQGAWTEAFF. CDR3 nucleotides: TGTGCCAGCAATCGACAGGGGGCTTGGACTGAAGCTTTCTTT.